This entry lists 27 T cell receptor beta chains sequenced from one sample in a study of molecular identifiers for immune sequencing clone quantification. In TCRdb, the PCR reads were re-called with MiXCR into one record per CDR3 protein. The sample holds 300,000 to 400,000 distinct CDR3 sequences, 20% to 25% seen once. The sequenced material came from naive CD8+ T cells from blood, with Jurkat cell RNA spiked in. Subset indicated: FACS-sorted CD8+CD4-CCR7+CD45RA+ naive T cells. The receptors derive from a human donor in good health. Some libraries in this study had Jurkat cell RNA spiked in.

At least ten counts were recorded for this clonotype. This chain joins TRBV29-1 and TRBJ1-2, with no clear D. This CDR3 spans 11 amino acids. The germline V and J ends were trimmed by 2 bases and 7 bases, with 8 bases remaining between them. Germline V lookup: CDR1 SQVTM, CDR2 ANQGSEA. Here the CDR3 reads CSVERRFGYTF. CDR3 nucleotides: TGCAGCGTTGAAAGAAGGTTTGGCTACACCTTC. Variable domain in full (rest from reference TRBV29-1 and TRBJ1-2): SAVISQKPSRDICQRGTSLTIQCQVDSQVTMMFWYRQQPGQSLTLIATANQGSEATYESGFVIDKFPISRPNLTFSTLTVSNMSPEDSSIYLCSVERRFGYTFGSGTRLTVV.

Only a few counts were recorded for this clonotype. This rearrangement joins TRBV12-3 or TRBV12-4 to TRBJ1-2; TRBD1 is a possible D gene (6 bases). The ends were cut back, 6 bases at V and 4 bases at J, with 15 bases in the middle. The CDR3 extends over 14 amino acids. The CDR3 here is CASSPQRTVYGYTF. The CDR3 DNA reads TGTGCCAGCAGCCCACAAAGGACAGTCTATGGCTACACCTTC.

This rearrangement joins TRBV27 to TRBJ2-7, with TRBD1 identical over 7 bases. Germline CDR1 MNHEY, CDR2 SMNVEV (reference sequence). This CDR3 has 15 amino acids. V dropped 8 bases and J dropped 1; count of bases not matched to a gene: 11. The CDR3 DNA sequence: TGTGCCAGCGGAACTCACAGGGGTCCTTCCTACGAGCAGTACTTC. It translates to CASGTHRGPSYEQYF.

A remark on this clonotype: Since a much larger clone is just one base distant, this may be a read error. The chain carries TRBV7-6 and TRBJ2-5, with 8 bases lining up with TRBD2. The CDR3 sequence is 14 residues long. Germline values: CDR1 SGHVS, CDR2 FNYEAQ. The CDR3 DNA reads TGTGCCGGCAGCCCCGACGGGGGGGATGAGACCCAGTACTTC. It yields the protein CAGSPDGGDETQYF.

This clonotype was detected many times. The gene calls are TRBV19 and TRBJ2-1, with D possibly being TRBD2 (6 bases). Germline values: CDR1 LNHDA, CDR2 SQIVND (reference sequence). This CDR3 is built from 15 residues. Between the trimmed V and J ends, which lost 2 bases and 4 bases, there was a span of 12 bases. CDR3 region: CASSILRTTYNEQFF. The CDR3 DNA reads TGTGCCAGTAGTATATTGAGGACTACTTACAATGAGCAGTTCTTC.

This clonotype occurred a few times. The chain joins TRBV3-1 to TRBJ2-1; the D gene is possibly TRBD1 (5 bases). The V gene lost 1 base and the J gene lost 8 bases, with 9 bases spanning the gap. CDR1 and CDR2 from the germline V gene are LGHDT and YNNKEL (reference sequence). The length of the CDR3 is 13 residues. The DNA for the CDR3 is TGTGCCAGCAGCCAAGGACAGTTCGATGAGCAGTTCTTC. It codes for CASSQGQFDEQFF.

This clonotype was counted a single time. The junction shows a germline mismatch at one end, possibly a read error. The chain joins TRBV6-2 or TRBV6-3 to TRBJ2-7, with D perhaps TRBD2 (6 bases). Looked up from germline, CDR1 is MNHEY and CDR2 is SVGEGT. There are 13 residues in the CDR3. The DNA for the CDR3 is TGTGCCGGCAGCCGGGACTCGTATCGCGAGCAGTACTTC. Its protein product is CAGSRDSYREQYF.

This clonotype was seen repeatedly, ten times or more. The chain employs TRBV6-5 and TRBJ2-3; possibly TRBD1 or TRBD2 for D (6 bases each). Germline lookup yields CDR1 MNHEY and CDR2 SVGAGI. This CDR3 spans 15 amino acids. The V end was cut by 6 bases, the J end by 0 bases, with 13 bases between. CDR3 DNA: TGTGCCAGCAGGGTAGGGGGGACCAGCACAGATACGCAGTATTTT. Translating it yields CASRVGGTSTDTQYF.

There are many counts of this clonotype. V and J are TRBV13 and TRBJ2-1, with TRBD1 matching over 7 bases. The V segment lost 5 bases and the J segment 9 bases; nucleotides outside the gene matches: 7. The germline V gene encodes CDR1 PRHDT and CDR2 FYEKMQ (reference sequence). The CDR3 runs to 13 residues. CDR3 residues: CASSPGQVLEQFF. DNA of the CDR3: TGTGCCAGCAGCCCTGGACAGGTTCTTGAGCAGTTCTTC.

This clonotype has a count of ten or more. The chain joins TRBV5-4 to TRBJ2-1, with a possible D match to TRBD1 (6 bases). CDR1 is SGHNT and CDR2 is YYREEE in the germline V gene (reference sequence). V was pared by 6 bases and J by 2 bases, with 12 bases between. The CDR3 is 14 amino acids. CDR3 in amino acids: CASNVGHTYNEQFF. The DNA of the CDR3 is TGTGCCAGCAACGTGGGACACACCTACAATGAGCAGTTCTTC.

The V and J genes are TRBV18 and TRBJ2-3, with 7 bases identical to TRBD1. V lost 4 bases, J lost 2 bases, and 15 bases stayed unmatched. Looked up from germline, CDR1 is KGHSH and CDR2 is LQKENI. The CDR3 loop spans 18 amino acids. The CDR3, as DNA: TGTGCCAGCTCACAAACCCCGGGACAGTCGAAACTCACAGATACGCAGTATTTT. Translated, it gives CASSQTPGQSKLTDTQYF.

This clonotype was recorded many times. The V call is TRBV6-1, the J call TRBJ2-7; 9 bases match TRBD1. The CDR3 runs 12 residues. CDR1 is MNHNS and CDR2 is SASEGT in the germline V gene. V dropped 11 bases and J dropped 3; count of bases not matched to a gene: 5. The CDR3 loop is CAGLGQGYEQYF. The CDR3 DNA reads TGTGCCGGCCTGGGACAGGGCTACGAGCAGTACTTC.

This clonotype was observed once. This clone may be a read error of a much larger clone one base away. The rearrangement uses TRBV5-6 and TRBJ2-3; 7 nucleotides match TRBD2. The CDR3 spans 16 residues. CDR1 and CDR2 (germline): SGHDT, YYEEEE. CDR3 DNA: TGTGCCATCAGCTTGGTGTCTAGCGGATTTACAGATACGCAGTATTTT. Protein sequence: CAISLVSSGFTDTQYF.

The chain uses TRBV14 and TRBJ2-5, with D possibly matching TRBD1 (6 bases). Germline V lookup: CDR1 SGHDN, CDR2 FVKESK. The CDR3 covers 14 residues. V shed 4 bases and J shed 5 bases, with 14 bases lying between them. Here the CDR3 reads CASSPLQGWETQYF. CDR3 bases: TGTGCCAGCAGCCCGCTACAGGGTTGGGAGACCCAGTACTTC. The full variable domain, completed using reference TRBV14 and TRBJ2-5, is EAGVTQFPSHSVIEKGQTVTLRCDPISGHDNLYWYRRVMGKEIKFLLHFVKESKQDESGMPNNRFLAERTGGTYSTLKVQPAELEDSGVYFCASSPLQGWETQYFGPGTRLLVL.

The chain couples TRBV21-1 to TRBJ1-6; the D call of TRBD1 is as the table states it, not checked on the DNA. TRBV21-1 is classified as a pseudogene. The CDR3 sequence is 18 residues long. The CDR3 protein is CASSNRVGESSYNSPLHF. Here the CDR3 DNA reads TGTGCCAGCAGCAACAGGGTTGGGGAAAGCTCCTATAATTCACCCCTCCACTTT.

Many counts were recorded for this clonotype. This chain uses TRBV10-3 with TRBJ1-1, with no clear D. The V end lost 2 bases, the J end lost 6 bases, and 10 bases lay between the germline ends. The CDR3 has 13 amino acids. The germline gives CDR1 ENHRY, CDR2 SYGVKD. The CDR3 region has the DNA TGTGCCATCAGTGAGCCTACGGACTCTGAAGCTTTCTTT. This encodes CAISEPTDSEAFF.

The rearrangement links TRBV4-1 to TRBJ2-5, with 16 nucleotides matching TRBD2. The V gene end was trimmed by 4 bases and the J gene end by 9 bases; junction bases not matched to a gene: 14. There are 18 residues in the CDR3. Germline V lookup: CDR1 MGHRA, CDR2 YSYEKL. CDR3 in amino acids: CASSPAGLAGGMYEAQYF. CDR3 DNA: TGCGCCAGCAGCCCAGCGGGACTAGCGGGGGGGATGTACGAGGCCCAGTACTTC.

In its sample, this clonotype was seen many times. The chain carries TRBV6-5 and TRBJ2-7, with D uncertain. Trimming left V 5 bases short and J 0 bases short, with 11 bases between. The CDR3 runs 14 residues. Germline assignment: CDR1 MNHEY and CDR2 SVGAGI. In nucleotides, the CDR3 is TGTGCCAGCAGTGCGCAAGTGAGCTCCTACGAGCAGTACTTC. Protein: CASSAQVSSYEQYF.

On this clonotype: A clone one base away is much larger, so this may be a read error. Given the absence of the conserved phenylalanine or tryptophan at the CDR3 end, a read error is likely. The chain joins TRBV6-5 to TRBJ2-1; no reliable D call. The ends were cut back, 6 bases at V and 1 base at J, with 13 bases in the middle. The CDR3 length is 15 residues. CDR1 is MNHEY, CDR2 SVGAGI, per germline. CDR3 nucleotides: TGTGCCAGCAGCCCTTCCCTGGGATCCTACAATGAGCAGTTCCTC. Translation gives CASSPSLGSYNEQFL.

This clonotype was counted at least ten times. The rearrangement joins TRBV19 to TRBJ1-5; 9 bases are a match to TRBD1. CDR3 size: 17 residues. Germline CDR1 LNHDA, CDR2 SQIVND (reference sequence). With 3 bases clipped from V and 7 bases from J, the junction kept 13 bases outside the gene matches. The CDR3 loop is CASSIRSGQGLFQPQHF. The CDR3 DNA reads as TGTGCCAGTAGTATTCGGTCGGGACAGGGATTGTTCCAGCCCCAGCATTTT.

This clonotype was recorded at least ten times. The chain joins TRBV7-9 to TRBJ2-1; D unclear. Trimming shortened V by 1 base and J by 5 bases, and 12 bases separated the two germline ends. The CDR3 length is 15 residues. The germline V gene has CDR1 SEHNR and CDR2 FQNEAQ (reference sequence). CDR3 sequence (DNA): TGTGCCAGCAGCTTAGTCAGAGACATGGACAATGAGCAGTTCTTC. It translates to CASSLVRDMDNEQFF.

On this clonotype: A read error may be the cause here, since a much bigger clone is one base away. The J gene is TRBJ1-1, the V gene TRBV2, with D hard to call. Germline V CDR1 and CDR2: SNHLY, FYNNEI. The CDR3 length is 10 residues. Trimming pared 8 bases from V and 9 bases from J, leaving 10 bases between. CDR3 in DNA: TGTGCCAGCTTAGGAGAAAAAGCTTTCTTT. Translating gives CASLGEKAFF.

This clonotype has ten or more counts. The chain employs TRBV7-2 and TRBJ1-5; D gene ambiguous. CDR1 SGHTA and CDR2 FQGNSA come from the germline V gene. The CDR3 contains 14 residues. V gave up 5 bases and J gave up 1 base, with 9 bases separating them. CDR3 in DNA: TGTGCCAGCAGCGAACACCTGAGCAATCAGCCCCAGCATTTT. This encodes CASSEHLSNQPQHF. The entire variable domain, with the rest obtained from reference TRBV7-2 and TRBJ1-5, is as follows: GAGVSQSPSNKVTEKGKDVELRCDPISGHTALYWYRQSLGQGLEFLIYFQGNSAPDKSGLPSDRFSAERTGGSVSTLTIQRTQQEDSAVYLCASSEHLSNQPQHFGDGTRLSIL.

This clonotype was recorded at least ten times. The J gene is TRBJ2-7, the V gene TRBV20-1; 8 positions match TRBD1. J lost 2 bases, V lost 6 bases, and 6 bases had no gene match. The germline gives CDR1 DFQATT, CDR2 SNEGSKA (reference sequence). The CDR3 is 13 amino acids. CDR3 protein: CSARQGTPYEQYF. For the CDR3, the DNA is TGCAGTGCGCGACAGGGGACCCCCTACGAGCAGTACTTC.

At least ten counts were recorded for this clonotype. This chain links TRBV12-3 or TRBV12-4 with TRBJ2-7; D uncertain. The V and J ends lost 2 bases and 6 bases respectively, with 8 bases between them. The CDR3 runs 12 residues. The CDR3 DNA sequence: TGTGCCAGCAGTTTATCCGGGTCCGAGCAGTACTTC. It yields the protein CASSLSGSEQYF.

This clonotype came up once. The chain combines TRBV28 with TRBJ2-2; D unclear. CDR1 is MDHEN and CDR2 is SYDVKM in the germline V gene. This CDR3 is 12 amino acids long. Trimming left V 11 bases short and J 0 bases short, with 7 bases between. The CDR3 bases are TGTGCCGGCGTCCCGAACACCGGGGAGCTGTTTTTT. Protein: CAGVPNTGELFF. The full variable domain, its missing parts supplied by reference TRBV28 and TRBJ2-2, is DVKVTQSSRYLVKRTGEKVFLECVQDMDHENMFWYRQDPGLGLRLIYFSYDVKMKEKGDIPEGYSVSREKKERFSLILESASTNQTSMYLCAGVPNTGELFFGEGSRLTVL.

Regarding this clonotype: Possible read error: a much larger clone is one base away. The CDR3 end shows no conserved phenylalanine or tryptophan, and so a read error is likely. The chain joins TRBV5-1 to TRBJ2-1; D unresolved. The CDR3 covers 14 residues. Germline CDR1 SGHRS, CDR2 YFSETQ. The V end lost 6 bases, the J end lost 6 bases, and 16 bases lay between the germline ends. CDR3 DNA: TGCGCCAGCAACTATGGACCGGCCGGCAATGAGCAGTTCATC. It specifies CASNYGPAGNEQFI.